This entry concerns a single T cell receptor beta chain. From germline, CDR1 is MNHEY and CDR2 SVGAGI. This CDR3 region has 14 residues. V gave up 7 bases and J gave up 4 bases; unmatched junction bases: 8. In the source study's methods: Amplification of reference gene primers provided the estimated nucleated cell counts. Produced via immunoSEQ multiplex PCR; TCRdb's table is partial and in-frame only. From that table come the V and J calls and clone size; the DNA was used to work out D and trimming. The data hold around 180,000 clones, with about four fifths observed a single time. This sample stems from a study of blood T cell repertoires in COVID-19. The wider study: Researchers got acute and convalescent COVID-19 samples from the United States, Italy and Spain. The cDNA or gDNA used as material had been derived from T cells, B-cell-depleted T cells, or PBMCs.

The V gene is TRBV6-5, the J gene TRBJ1-1; TRBD1 aligns across 8 bases. Sequencing was carried out using peripheral blood. This sequence originates from a human donor in a cohort sampled during active COVID-19. The CDR3 is CASTRTGLSTEAFF. The CDR3 coding sequence is TGTGCCAGCACCAGGACAGGGCTGAGCACTGAAGCTTTCTTT.